This T cell receptor (beta chain) was identified in a study of T cells in Graves' hyperthyroidism and ophthalmopathy. Exclusion followed for patients with uncontrolled infection, other autoimmune disease, pregnancy or lactation. The TCR beta CDR3 regions underwent amplification using RNA transcripts as the source. Using the HTBI primer set, a first-round RT-PCR was run on the TCR CDR3. TCRdb fed the multiplex PCR reads into MiXCR, producing one record per CDR3 protein. There are about 49,000 distinct CDR3 sequences in the sample; around 55% occur only once, and approximately 30% lies in the top ten. This clonotype was sampled from a man aged 18 to 35 with Graves' hyperthyroidism. The sequenced material came from peripheral blood or thyroid tissue (not recorded which).

CDR3 DNA sequence: TGTGCCAGCAGCCTACGTGAGAACACTGAAGCTTTCTTT. Translating it yields CASSLRENTEAFF. The chain recombines TRBV7-2 with TRBJ1-1; no clear D gene. Germline V gives CDR1 SGHTA, CDR2 FQGNSA. CDR3 length: 13 residues. Trimming took off 5 bases at V and 1 base at J, with 8 bases between the two ends.